The rows below give T cell receptor beta chains drawn from one sample of a study of Ad26.COV2.S vaccination and SARS-CoV-2 variants. Here immunoSEQ multiplex PCR was the method, and the copy in TCRdb shows in-frame clones only, minus some. Of about 420,000 clones listed, around 87% are singletons. The sequences come from peripheral blood, collected in a trial of Ad26.COV2.S vaccine versus placebo. The receptors here all came from a person between 18 and 60 years old who received the Ad26.COV2.S COVID-19 vaccine or a placebo. Both conserved end residues are part of each CDR3. Fields, in order: D gene, V gene, clone size, J gene, CDR3 DNA, CDR3 protein. A D gene is named only where the DNA matches it firmly. Clone size is shown for a subset of rows, as once, few, many or a class of expanded clone.

D gene: TRBD1
V gene: TRBV7-3
clone size: .
J gene: TRBJ2-5
CDR3 DNA: TGTGCCAGCAGCCCCGGACAGGGTCGAGAGACCCAGTACTTC
CDR3 protein: CASSPGQGRETQYF

D gene: TRBD1
V gene: TRBV18
clone size: .
J gene: TRBJ2-1
CDR3 DNA: TGTGCCAGCTCACCGACAGGGGCAGACAATGAGCAGTTCTTC
CDR3 protein: CASSPTGADNEQFF

D gene: .
V gene: TRBV5-6
clone size: .
J gene: TRBJ1-1
CDR3 DNA: TGTGCCAGCAGCTTTCTTCAGAACACTGAAGCTTTCTTT
CDR3 protein: CASSFLQNTEAFF

D gene: .
V gene: TRBV11-2
clone size: .
J gene: TRBJ2-7
CDR3 DNA: TGTGCCAGCAGCTTGGGTGGATCCTACGAGCAGTACTTC
CDR3 protein: CASSLGGSYEQYF

D gene: TRBD2
V gene: TRBV6-2/TRBV6-3
clone size: .
J gene: TRBJ2-2
CDR3 DNA: TGTGCCAGCAGTTTTTTATCGGGGGGGGCGAACACCGGGGAGCTGTTTTTT
CDR3 protein: CASSFLSGGANTGELFF

D gene: TRBD1
V gene: TRBV6-6
clone size: .
J gene: TRBJ2-7
CDR3 DNA: TGTGCCAGCACCATTACAGGGGGTGGATCCTACGAGCAGTACTTC
CDR3 protein: CASTITGGGSYEQYF

D gene: TRBD2
V gene: TRBV4-1
clone size: .
J gene: TRBJ2-5
CDR3 DNA: TGCGCCAGCAGCCAAGATTTTCGGACTAGCGGCCAAGAGACCCAGTACTTC
CDR3 protein: CASSQDFRTSGQETQYF

D gene: .
V gene: TRBV6-1
clone size: .
J gene: TRBJ1-6
CDR3 DNA: TGTGCCAGCAGTGACAGGGGCGGTAATTCACCCCTCCACTTT
CDR3 protein: CASSDRGGNSPLHF

D gene: .
V gene: TRBV7-8
clone size: .
J gene: TRBJ2-1
CDR3 DNA: TGTGCCAGCAGCTTACCCCTGACAGGTACCTCCTACAATGAGCAGTTCTTC
CDR3 protein: CASSLPLTGTSYNEQFF

D gene: .
V gene: TRBV5-6
clone size: .
J gene: TRBJ2-7
CDR3 DNA: TGTGCCAGCAGCTTGCTTCCCTCCTACGAGCAGTACTTC
CDR3 protein: CASSLLPSYEQYF

D gene: TRBD1
V gene: TRBV7-3
clone size: .
J gene: TRBJ2-5
CDR3 DNA: TGTGCCAGCAGCTTAACTCCGGGACAGCAAGAGACCCAGTACTTC
CDR3 protein: CASSLTPGQQETQYF

D gene: .
V gene: TRBV2
clone size: .
J gene: TRBJ1-3
CDR3 DNA: TGTGCCAGCAGTGACAGAAAGGGCTCTGGAAACACCATATATTTT
CDR3 protein: CASSDRKGSGNTIYF

D gene: .
V gene: TRBV4-3
clone size: .
J gene: TRBJ1-1
CDR3 DNA: TGCGCCAGCAGCCAAGGTTGGGGAACTGAAGCTTTCTTT
CDR3 protein: CASSQGWGTEAFF

D gene: TRBD2
V gene: TRBV27
clone size: .
J gene: TRBJ2-1
CDR3 DNA: TGTGCCAGCAGTGAACTAGCGGTAAAGATTTACAATGAGCAGTTCTTC
CDR3 protein: CASSELAVKIYNEQFF

D gene: TRBD1
V gene: TRBV7-2
clone size: .
J gene: TRBJ2-7
CDR3 DNA: TGTGCCAGCAGCATCCGGGACAGAACCTACGAGCAGTACTTC
CDR3 protein: CASSIRDRTYEQYF

D gene: .
V gene: TRBV29-1
clone size: .
J gene: TRBJ1-2
CDR3 DNA: TGCAGCGTTGAAGATCTTGCGACCGGTAGGGGCTACACCTTC
CDR3 protein: CSVEDLATGRGYTF

D gene: TRBD2
V gene: TRBV7-6
clone size: .
J gene: TRBJ2-1
CDR3 DNA: TGTGCCAGCAGCTTATACACTAGCGGGGGGGTTAGTGAGCAGTTCTTC
CDR3 protein: CASSLYTSGGVSEQFF

D gene: .
V gene: TRBV19
clone size: once
J gene: TRBJ2-7
CDR3 DNA: TGTGCCAGTAGTTCCAAATTAATCTCCTACGAGCAGTACTTC
CDR3 protein: CASSSKLISYEQYF

D gene: TRBD1
V gene: TRBV12-3/TRBV12-4
clone size: .
J gene: TRBJ2-7
CDR3 DNA: TGTGCCAGCATCACGACAGGGGCGCAAGGGCAGTACTTC
CDR3 protein: CASITTGAQGQYF

D gene: .
V gene: TRBV19
clone size: once
J gene: TRBJ1-5
CDR3 DNA: TGTGCCAGTACGTCGCGGGGGATTTCCAATCAGCCCCAGCATTTT
CDR3 protein: CASTSRGISNQPQHF

D gene: .
V gene: TRBV28
clone size: .
J gene: TRBJ1-2
CDR3 DNA: TGTGCCAGCAGCCTAGAAAGGGTGGGCCCCTATGGCTACACCTTC
CDR3 protein: CASSLERVGPYGYTF

D gene: .
V gene: TRBV6-5
clone size: .
J gene: TRBJ2-2
CDR3 DNA: TGTGCCAGCAGCCCAGGGGAGTCCGTCACCGGGGAGCTGTTTTTT
CDR3 protein: CASSPGESVTGELFF

D gene: .
V gene: TRBV4-3
clone size: .
J gene: TRBJ1-6
CDR3 DNA: TGCGCCAGCCGACGCGGACAGAACTCCTATAATTCACCCCTCCACTTT
CDR3 protein: CASRRGQNSYNSPLHF

D gene: TRBD1
V gene: TRBV5-4
clone size: few
J gene: TRBJ2-3
CDR3 DNA: TGTGCCAGCAGCAAGGACAGGGGGCAAGATACGCAGTATTTT
CDR3 protein: CASSKDRGQDTQYF

D gene: .
V gene: TRBV15
clone size: .
J gene: TRBJ2-7
CDR3 DNA: TGTGCCACCAGCAGAGGGGCAACCTACGAGCAGTACTTC
CDR3 protein: CATSRGATYEQYF

D gene: TRBD2
V gene: TRBV18
clone size: .
J gene: TRBJ2-3
CDR3 DNA: TGTGCCAGCTCACCCCCAGCGGGGGGCCACACAGATACGCAGTATTTT
CDR3 protein: CASSPPAGGHTDTQYF

D gene: .
V gene: TRBV3-1/TRBV3-2
clone size: .
J gene: TRBJ2-7
CDR3 DNA: TGTGCCAGCAGCCCGGCACAGGGACTGTACGAGCAGTACTTC
CDR3 protein: CASSPAQGLYEQYF

D gene: TRBD2
V gene: TRBV9
clone size: .
J gene: TRBJ2-1
CDR3 DNA: TGTGCCAGCAGCGTAGATCCCCAAGGGCGGGGGGATGGAGATGAGCAGTTCTTC
CDR3 protein: CASSVDPQGRGDGDEQFF